The rows below give T cell receptor beta chains drawn from one sample of a study of CD8 T cells in ankylosing spondylitis. TCRdb re-analysed the 5' RACE reads in MiXCR, keeping a single row per CDR3 protein. Of 250,000 or so distinct CDR3 sequences listed, 24% were seen once; the top ten hold around 0.64%. The sequencing sample was made of blood, either unsorted or a sorted T cell fraction (not recorded which). Receptor source: a male donor with ankylosing spondylitis or in good health (not recorded which). The CDR3 runs from the conserved cysteine through the conserved F or W. D genes are given only for firm matches. Not all rows give a size; the values are once, few, many and, for expanded clones, a class.

TRBD1,NA,TRBJ1-2,TRBV29-1,TGCAGCGTTGAAGCTAGGACAGGGCGAGAGGGCTATGGCTACACCTTC,CSVEARTGREGYGYTF
NA,NA,TRBJ2-5,TRBV12-3/TRBV12-4,TGTGCCAGCAGTTTCCACCAGGGGACTCGGGAGACCCAGTACTTC,CASSFHQGTRETQYF
TRBD2,NA,TRBJ2-3,TRBV20-1,TGCAGTGCTCCGCCTAGCGGGGGGTCCATTACGCAGTATTTT,CSAPPSGGSITQYF
NA,few,TRBJ2-6,TRBV20-1,TGCAGTGCTAGACGGGGGTCTGGGGCCAACGTCCTGACTTTC,CSARRGSGANVLTF
NA,NA,TRBJ2-1,TRBV6-2/TRBV6-3,TGTGCCAGCAGTTACTCAATGGGTGATGAGCAGTTCTTC,CASSYSMGDEQFF
NA,NA,TRBJ2-1,TRBV6-1,TGTGCCAGCCAACCCCCCAGGGGAAACTACAATGAGCAGTTCTTC,CASQPPRGNYNEQFF
NA,many,TRBJ2-5,TRBV12-3/TRBV12-4,TGCGCCAGCAGCTTGGGAGGAGGGGAGACCCAGTACTTC,CASSLGGGETQYF
NA,many,TRBJ2-7,TRBV20-1,TGCAGTGCTAGACGAACCTACGAGCAGTACTTC,CSARRTYEQYF
NA,NA,TRBJ1-1,TRBV29-1,TGCAGCGTATTCCCGGGAGCTTTCTTT,CSVFPGAFF
TRBD1,many,TRBJ2-5,TRBV6-1,TGTGCCAGCAAAGAAGGGACAGCTCAAGAGACCCAGTACTTC,CASKEGTAQETQYF
NA,few,TRBJ2-4,TRBV20-1,TGCAGTGCGATCGACAGTTTGAAAAACATTCAGTACTTC,CSAIDSLKNIQYF
NA,many,TRBJ2-5,TRBV7-7,TGTGCTAGCAGCTTACAAGGGATGGAGACCCAGTACTTC,CASSLQGMETQYF
TRBD1,NA,TRBJ2-3,TRBV7-2,TGTGCCACCTACCGACAGGGACCCACAGATACGCAGTATTTT,CATYRQGPTDTQYF
NA,many,TRBJ1-5,TRBV6-2/TRBV6-3,TGTGCCAGCATTAAACAGGGTCCGGGCAATCAGCCCCAGCATTTT,CASIKQGPGNQPQHF
NA,NA,TRBJ2-1,TRBV3-1,TGTGCCAGCAGCCTCTCAAGGGGGGACTACAATGAGCAGTTCTTC,CASSLSRGDYNEQFF
TRBD2,NA,TRBJ2-7,TRBV19,TGTGCCAGTAGTATCAGGCGGGGGAACTACGAGCAGTACTTC,CASSIRRGNYEQYF
NA,NA,TRBJ2-7,TRBV4-2,TGTGCCAGCAGACCTTCTTGGATCGGGGGATACGAGCAGTACTTC,CASRPSWIGGYEQYF
NA,many,TRBJ1-2,TRBV2,TGTGCCAGCGACCGCTCTGGATATGGCTACACCTTC,CASDRSGYGYTF
NA,NA,TRBJ1-4,TRBV5-1,TGCGCCAGCAGCTTGGGGACGGCATTTAATGAAAAACTGTTTTTT,CASSLGTAFNEKLFF
NA,many,TRBJ1-1,TRBV5-1,TGCGCCAGCAGAGGACGGGAGAACACTGAAGCTTTCTTT,CASRGRENTEAFF